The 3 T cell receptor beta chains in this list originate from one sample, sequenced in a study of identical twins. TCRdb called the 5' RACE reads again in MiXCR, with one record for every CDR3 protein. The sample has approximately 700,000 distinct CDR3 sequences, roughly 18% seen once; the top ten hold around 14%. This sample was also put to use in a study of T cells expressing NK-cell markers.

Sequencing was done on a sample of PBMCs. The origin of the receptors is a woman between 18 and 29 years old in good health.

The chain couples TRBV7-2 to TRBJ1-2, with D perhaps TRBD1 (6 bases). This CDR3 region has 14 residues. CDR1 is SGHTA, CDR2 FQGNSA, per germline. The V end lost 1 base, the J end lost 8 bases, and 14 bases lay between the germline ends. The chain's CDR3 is CASSLVGGARGYTF. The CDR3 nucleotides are TGTGCCAGCAGCTTAGTTGGGGGGGCGCGAGGCTACACCTTC.

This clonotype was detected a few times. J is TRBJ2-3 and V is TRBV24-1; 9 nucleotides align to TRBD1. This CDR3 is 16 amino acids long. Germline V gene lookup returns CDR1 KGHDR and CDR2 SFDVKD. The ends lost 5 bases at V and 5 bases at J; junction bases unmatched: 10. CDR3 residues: CATSGSQGAAGDTQYF. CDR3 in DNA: TGTGCCACCAGTGGCTCACAGGGGGCAGCGGGAGATACGCAGTATTTT.

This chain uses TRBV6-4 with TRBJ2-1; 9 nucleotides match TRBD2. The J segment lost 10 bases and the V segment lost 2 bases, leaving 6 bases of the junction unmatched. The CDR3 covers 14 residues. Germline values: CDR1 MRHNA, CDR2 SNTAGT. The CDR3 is CASSDRGLADEQFF. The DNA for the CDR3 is TGTGCCAGCAGTGACCGGGGACTAGCCGACGAGCAGTTCTTC.